This TCR beta chain appears in the sequencing data of a study of T cells after yellow fever vaccination. Study findings and constraints: By day 5 rather than day 15, the secondary response had peaked, though it was weaker.

Turning to this clonotype: Antigen specificity is unknown.

TCRdb itself ran the 5' RACE reads through MiXCR, one entry per CDR3 protein. The data contain about 360,000 distinct CDR3 sequences, 6.2% of them singletons. From germline, CDR1 is SGHRS and CDR2 YFSETQ. This CDR3 region has 15 residues. V lost 0 bases and J lost 1, with 11 bases in between. This TCR came from a man in his thirties or forties who received the YFV17D yellow fever vaccine. The chain has TRBV5-1 and TRBJ2-7; D remains ambiguous. The sample was PBMCs, taken 5 days after the yellow fever booster vaccination. In DNA form, the CDR3 reads TGCGCCAGCAGCTTGGCAGGTTCGAGGTCCTACGAGCAGTACTTC. This encodes CASSLAGSRSYEQYF.